This T cell receptor (beta chain) was retrieved from a study of beta chain features in type 1 diabetes. Every donor had blood drawn once into heparin, approximately 120 mL on average. TCRB transcripts that were expressed got sequenced, as all of the isolated RNA had been reverse transcribed. About 3.6 million reads was the average for naive, central memory and regulatory T cell samples. The protocol was immunoSEQ multiplex PCR, while the TCRdb copy is restricted to in-frame clones and leaves out a portion. The table lists hundreds of thousands of clones, roughly a sixth of them singletons. Whole-study results and caveats: Type 1 diabetes patients showed a moderate but significant shortening of TCRB CDR3s in all four CD4+ subsets.

This clone appeared a few times. Its target is unknown. The TCR was taken from a man aged 18-30 years in good health. What was sequenced was naive CD4+ T cells from blood.

The CDR3 nucleotides are TGTGCCAGCAGTTACTTGGGACAGGGCAACGAGCAGTACTTC. Its protein is CASSYLGQGNEQYF. This chain joins TRBV6-5 and TRBJ2-7, with 9 bases matching TRBD1. The V segment lost 1 base and the J segment 5 bases; nucleotides outside the gene matches: 3. Per germline, CDR1 MNHEY and CDR2 SVGAGI. The CDR3 extends over 14 amino acids.